This entry lists 7 T cell receptor beta chains sequenced from one sample in a study of cytomegalovirus exposure and HLA in healthy donors. Libraries were prepared by immunoSEQ multiplex PCR; TCRdb keeps only in-frame clonotypes and omits some of them. The data hold 250,000 to 400,000 clones, with roughly 87% observed a single time. Material: PBMCs. The receptors here all came from a man aged 30-40 years in good health and CMV-seronegative.

The chain uses TRBV4-2 and TRBJ2-3; TRBD2 matches 7 bases. CDR1 is LGHNA, CDR2 YNFKEQ, per germline. The CDR3 runs to 15 residues. With 0 bases clipped from V and 1 base from J, the junction kept 1 base outside the gene matches. The CDR3 region is CASSQETSGTDTQYF. The CDR3 DNA reads TGTGCCAGCAGCCAAGAAACTAGCGGCACAGATACGCAGTATTTT.

The chain joins TRBV2 to TRBJ2-7; 11 positions match TRBD1. This CDR3 region has 15 residues. The germline V gene has CDR1 SNHLY and CDR2 FYNNEI. Unmatched junction bases numbered 15, after V lost 10 bases and J lost 7 bases. The CDR3 loop reads CATRRTRTGGAEQYF. CDR3 coding DNA: TGTGCCACCCGCCGTACCAGGACAGGGGGCGCGGAGCAGTACTTC.

The chain uses TRBV27 and TRBJ1-4; 9 nucleotides line up with TRBD1. Trimming cost V 6 bases and J 7 bases; bases outside gene matches: 9. CDR3 length: 15 residues. Germline loops: CDR1 MNHEY, CDR2 SMNVEV (reference sequence). The DNA of the CDR3 is TGTGCCAGCAGCCCCAGAGACAGGGGGACTGAAAAACTGTTTTTT. Translating it yields CASSPRDRGTEKLFF. Looking up the rest from reference TRBV27 and TRBJ1-4 gives the full variable domain: EAQVTQNPRYLITVTGKKLTVTCSQNMNHEYMSWYRQDPGLGLRQIYYSMNVEVTDKGDVPEGYKVSRKEKRNFPLILESPSPNQTSLYFCASSPRDRGTEKLFFGSGTQLSVL.

The table lists this clone with a count of one. The chain has TRBV18 and TRBJ2-1, with 11 bases aligning to TRBD2. CDR3 size: 16 residues. The germline CDR1 and CDR2 sequences are KGHSH and LQKENI. V gave up 4 bases and J gave up 2 bases; unmatched junction bases: 4. The CDR3 spells CASSLLAGGPYNEQFF. In DNA form, the CDR3 reads TGTGCCAGCTCACTCCTAGCGGGGGGACCCTACAATGAGCAGTTCTTC.

The chain has TRBV6-6 and TRBJ2-5, with D possibly TRBD2 on 5 matching bases. Germline CDR1 reads MNHNY; CDR2 reads SVGAGI (reference sequence). The V end lost 2 bases, the J end lost 7 bases, and 14 bases lay between the germline ends. The CDR3 covers 14 residues. Here the CDR3 DNA reads TGTGCCAGCAGTTACCCCGGACTTATCGGGACCCAGTACTTC. Translation gives CASSYPGLIGTQYF.

The sample holds one count of this clone. V and J are TRBV6-1 and TRBJ1-6; TRBD1 might be the D (5 bases). Trimming left V 1 base short and J 4 bases short, with 17 bases between. The CDR3 sequence is 18 residues long. Germline V gene data show CDR1 as MNHNS and CDR2 as SASEGT. CDR3 in amino acids: CASSEVTAAGTYNSPLHF. CDR3 coding DNA: TGTGCCAGCAGTGAAGTGACGGCGGCCGGGACTTATAATTCACCCCTCCACTTT.

The table lists this clone with a few counts. The rearrangement uses TRBV2 and TRBJ2-7, with a tentative D call TRBD1 (6 bases). The V gene's germline CDR1 is SNHLY and CDR2 FYNNEI. The CDR3 is made up of 12 amino acids. V lost 8 bases, J lost 2 bases, and 10 bases lay in between. The CDR3: CASLDSTYEQYF. CDR3 coding DNA: TGTGCCAGCCTGGACAGCACCTACGAGCAGTACTTC.